What follows are 25 T cell receptor beta chains derived from one specimen sequenced in a study of cytomegalovirus exposure and HLA in healthy donors. A multiplex PCR was run with 60 Vbeta primers and 13 Jbeta primers. Generated by immunoSEQ multiplex PCR, the TCRdb table keeps only in-frame clones and is missing some. The sample records 150,000 to 200,000 clones, more than 70% being singletons. Sequencing was done on a sample of PBMCs. The receptors were sampled from a boy aged 5-17 years in good health and CMV-seronegative.

The genes are TRBV19 and TRBJ2-5; D uncertain. This CDR3 contains 13 residues. Trimming shortened V by 6 bases and J by 0 bases, and 8 bases separated the two germline ends. The germline V gene encodes CDR1 LNHDA and CDR2 SQIVND (reference sequence). CDR3 in DNA: TGTGCCAGTAGCCAGGTCAACCAAGAGACCCAGTACTTC. It encodes CASSQVNQETQYF.

The chain couples TRBV7-9 to TRBJ2-3; 10 bases match TRBD2. V shed 3 bases and J 4 bases; nucleotides not matched to a gene: 4. There are 15 residues in the CDR3. CDR1 and CDR2 (germline): SEHNR, FQNEAQ (reference sequence). The chain's CDR3 is CASSFSLAGADTQYF. The CDR3 DNA follows: TGTGCCAGCAGCTTCTCCCTAGCGGGGGCAGATACGCAGTATTTT.

The gene calls are TRBV27 and TRBJ2-5, with 8 bases that match TRBD2. Germline assignment: CDR1 MNHEY and CDR2 SMNVEV (reference sequence). J gave up 5 bases and V 5 bases, and 4 bases lay outside the gene matches. The CDR3 covers 13 residues. The CDR3 DNA reads TGTGCCAGCAGTATAGCGGGGCGTGAGACCCAGTACTTC. Its translation: CASSIAGRETQYF.

The rearrangement joins TRBV2 to TRBJ1-1; maybe TRBD1 (6 bases). Trimming removed 10 bases from V and 1 base from J, with 13 bases in between. The CDR3 runs to 13 residues. The V gene's germline CDR1 is SNHLY and CDR2 FYNNEI. The CDR3 loop reads CATTQGQNTEAFF. The CDR3 DNA reads as TGTGCCACTACACAGGGACAGAACACTGAAGCTTTCTTT.

This clone was found a few times. The gene calls are TRBV30 and TRBJ1-6; 7 bases fit TRBD1. The V and J ends lost 7 bases and 7 bases, in that order; junction bases with no gene match: 7. Germline V gene data show CDR1 as GTSNPN and CDR2 as SVGIG (reference sequence). The CDR3 extends over 13 amino acids. As DNA, the CDR3 is TGTGCCTTAGACCAGGGGGGAAATTCACCCCTCCACTTT. Amino acid sequence: CALDQGGNSPLHF.

The chain recombines TRBV6-5 with TRBJ2-1; 9 positions agree with TRBD2. This CDR3 has 15 amino acids. Germline V CDR1 and CDR2: MNHEY, SVGAGI. Unmatched junction bases numbered 8, after V lost 2 bases and J lost 9 bases. The CDR3 protein is CASSYSLAGLSEQFF. CDR3 in DNA: TGTGCCAGCAGTTACAGCCTAGCGGGACTCTCTGAGCAGTTCTTC.

The V call is TRBV4-2, the J call TRBJ1-4, with 10 bases aligning to TRBD1. Trimming took 4 bases from V and 0 from J; bases not matched to a gene: 20. Germline CDR1 reads LGHNA; CDR2 reads YNFKEQ. The CDR3 covers 22 residues. CDR3 sequence: CASSPGQGGLLGVDATNEKLFF. CDR3 in DNA: TGTGCCAGCAGCCCTGGACAGGGGGGATTACTAGGTGTTGATGCAACTAATGAAAAACTGTTTTTT.

The rearrangement links TRBV20-1 to TRBJ2-3; tentatively, D is TRBD2 (5 bases). The CDR3 covers 11 residues. In germline, CDR1 is DFQATT, CDR2 SNEGSKA (reference sequence). V lost 5 bases and J lost 8, with 11 bases in between. DNA for the CDR3: TGCAGTGCTGGTATTGGAGGTACGCAGTATTTT. It is translated as CSAGIGGTQYF.

This clone has just one count. The chain carries TRBV7-9 and TRBJ2-3; the match to TRBD1 covers 9 bases. J gave up 0 bases and V 7 bases, and 11 bases lay outside the gene matches. The CDR3 length is 17 residues. CDR1 SEHNR and CDR2 FQNEAQ come from the germline V gene (reference sequence). CDR3 bases: TGTGCCAGCATTAGGGGCTTAACAGGGGGCAGCACAGATACGCAGTATTTT. This sequence encodes CASIRGLTGGSTDTQYF.

This clone was detected only a few times. The rearrangement joins TRBV30 to TRBJ1-1; no clear D. The CDR3 is made up of 11 amino acids. V was pared by 4 bases and J by 4 bases, with 7 bases between. Germline CDR1 and CDR2: GTSNPN and SVGIG (reference sequence). As DNA, the CDR3 is TGTGCCTGGACAGGTGCCACTGAAGCTTTCTTT. This encodes CAWTGATEAFF.

This sequence joins TRBV10-3 and TRBJ1-6, with 7 bases fitting TRBD1. The CDR3 loop spans 12 amino acids. V shed 5 bases and J 12 bases; nucleotides not matched to a gene: 4. Per germline, CDR1 ENHRY and CDR2 SYGVKD. The CDR3 bases are TGTGCCATCAGTCAAACAGGGGAACCCCTCCACTTT. Encoded protein: CAISQTGEPLHF.

This clone appeared a single time. The J gene is TRBJ1-2, the V gene TRBV27; D uncertain. The CDR3 has 11 residues. From germline, CDR1 is MNHEY and CDR2 SMNVEV (reference sequence). The ends were cut back, 6 bases at V and 1 base at J, with 3 bases in the middle. The DNA of the CDR3 is TGTGCCAGCAGACATAACTATGGCTACACCTTC. Translating gives CASRHNYGYTF.

V is TRBV5-1 and J is TRBJ2-1, with 7 bases matching TRBD2. Germline values: CDR1 SGHRS, CDR2 YFSETQ. The CDR3 has 17 residues. V lost 7 bases and J lost 0; bases outside the gene matches: 13. The CDR3 spells CASLGGIAVFSYNEQFF. As DNA, the CDR3 is TGCGCCAGCCTCGGGGGGATTGCGGTCTTCTCCTACAATGAGCAGTTCTTC.

V usage is TRBV7-2 and J usage is TRBJ1-6, with D tentatively TRBD1 (5 bases). CDR3 length: 15 amino acids. CDR1 SGHTA and CDR2 FQGNSA come from the germline V gene. V lost 2 bases to trimming and J lost 6 bases, with 11 bases between them. CDR3 DNA sequence: TGTGCCAGCAGCTTACAGGGCAGCTTTAATTCACCCCTCCACTTT. Its protein is CASSLQGSFNSPLHF.

This chain connects TRBV6-5 to TRBJ1-1; weak D call: TRBD1 (6 bases). This CDR3 has 13 amino acids. V was pared by 6 bases and J by 7 bases, with 15 bases between. From germline, CDR1 is MNHEY and CDR2 SVGAGI. The CDR3: CASRPQGVGEAFF. The CDR3 bases are TGTGCCAGCAGACCACAGGGAGTCGGTGAAGCTTTCTTT.

V usage is TRBV9 and J usage is TRBJ1-2, with 9 nucleotides matching TRBD1. Germline V CDR1 and CDR2: SGDLS, YYNGEE. This CDR3 is 17 amino acids long. V was clipped by 2 bases and J by 8 bases; unmatched bases: 16. The CDR3 loop reads CASSVSGTGHKVRGYTF. DNA of the CDR3: TGTGCCAGCAGCGTTTCCGGGACAGGGCATAAGGTCAGGGGCTACACCTTC. Full variable domain (remainder filled in from reference TRBV9 and TRBJ1-2): DSGVTQTPKHLITATGQRVTLRCSPRSGDLSVYWYQQSLDQGLQFLIQYYNGEERAKGNILERFSAQQFPDLHSELNLSSLELGDSALYFCASSVSGTGHKVRGYTFGSGTRLTVV.

The chain couples TRBV25-1 to TRBJ1-2; tentative D call: TRBD1 (5 bases). Trimming took 7 bases from V and 7 from J, leaving 19 bases between them. Germline CDR1 is MGHDK and CDR2 is SYGVNS. CDR3 length equals 14 residues. DNA for the CDR3: TGTGCCAGCACCCCTCCCCGGGACTTTGGTGGCTACACCTTC. It codes for CASTPPRDFGGYTF.

V is TRBV29-1 and J is TRBJ2-1; the D is unclear. The V end was cut by 7 bases, the J end by 2 bases, with 9 bases between. This CDR3 spans 12 amino acids. In germline, CDR1 is SQVTM, CDR2 ANQGSEA. The CDR3 loop is CSARKTYNEQFF. Here the CDR3 DNA reads TGCAGCGCCAGAAAAACCTACAATGAGCAGTTCTTC.

The rearrangement joins TRBV6-1 to TRBJ1-1; D is ambiguous. Germline-derived CDR1 and CDR2 are MNHNS and SASEGT. The CDR3 is 12 residues long. Trimming stripped 2 bases from V and 4 bases from J, with 5 bases between. This chain's CDR3 is CASSEQFTEAFF. The DNA for the CDR3 is TGTGCCAGCAGTGAACAGTTCACTGAAGCTTTCTTT.

The chain is built from TRBV6-1 and TRBJ2-1; no clear D gene. This CDR3 contains 16 residues. V was pared by 0 bases and J by 4 bases, with 13 bases between. Germline V gene lookup returns CDR1 MNHNS and CDR2 SASEGT. Here the CDR3 reads CASSEAHSGYYNEQFF. The CDR3 DNA is TGTGCCAGCAGTGAAGCACACAGTGGATATTACAATGAGCAGTTCTTC.

The chain joins TRBV2 to TRBJ2-7, with 10 positions matching TRBD1. CDR3 length: 14 residues. J gave up 7 bases and V 7 bases, and 10 bases lay outside the gene matches. Germline V gene lookup returns CDR1 SNHLY and CDR2 FYNNEI. CDR3 residues: CASTPGQGRREQYF. CDR3 bases: TGTGCCAGCACTCCGGGACAGGGGAGGAGGGAGCAGTACTTC. The complete variable domain, with remaining parts taken from reference TRBV2 and TRBJ2-7, reads EPEVTQTPSHQVTQMGQEVILRCVPISNHLYFYWYRQILGQKVEFLVSFYNNEISEKSEIFDDQFSVERPDGSNFTLKIRSTKLEDSAMYFCASTPGQGRREQYFGPGTRLTVT.

The CDR3 DNA reads as TGTGCCAGCAGCTTAGTCAGGGTTGGCTACACCTTC. It specifies CASSLVRVGYTF. The chain links TRBV5-4 to TRBJ1-2, with D tentatively TRBD1 (5 bases). Trimming took 2 bases from V and 7 from J, leaving 9 bases between them. CDR3 size: 12 residues. From germline, CDR1 is SGHNT and CDR2 YYREEE (reference sequence).

The genes are TRBV5-1 and TRBJ2-3, with 9 bases identical to TRBD2. CDR3 size: 15 residues. CDR1 and CDR2 (germline): SGHRS, YFSETQ. After removal of 4 bases from V and 1 base from J, the junction contained 4 bases not matched to a gene. CDR3 sequence (DNA): TGCGCCAGCAGCGACTTAGCGGGGGGCACAGATACGCAGTATTTT. Translation gives CASSDLAGGTDTQYF.

This clone was seen a handful of times. The chain joins TRBV29-1 to TRBJ2-7, with D possibly TRBD2 on 6 matching bases. Trimming stripped 3 bases from V and 7 bases from J, with 16 bases between. CDR1 and CDR2 from the germline V gene are SQVTM and ANQGSEA. The CDR3 covers 13 residues. This chain's CDR3 is CSVDTGTGLEQYF. DNA of the CDR3: TGCAGCGTTGACACCGGGACTGGGCTTGAGCAGTACTTC.

The gene calls are TRBV5-4 and TRBJ2-5, with D maybe TRBD1 (5 bases). Germline CDR1 is SGHNT and CDR2 is YYREEE (reference sequence). The V end lost 5 bases, the J end lost 5 bases, and 16 bases lay between the germline ends. The CDR3 totals 14 residues. CDR3 in DNA: TGTGCCAGCAGGATGGGGTCAGGGCTTGAGACCCAGTACTTC. It codes for CASRMGSGLETQYF.